One sample yielded the 17 T cell receptor beta chains listed below, sequenced in a study of regulatory T cells in long-lasting Graves disease (dated by TCRdb to about 2021). The time point label, read with the paper, signifies: newly diagnosed GD, antithyroid drugs for less than 3 months. For both TCR sequencing and RNA sequencing, RNA was extracted from PBMCs using TRIzol. Libraries came from multiplex PCR. The run used an Illumina HiSeq 4000. CDR3 regions were amplified by Arm-PCR with iRepertoire HTBI primers to construct TCR beta libraries. Starting from the raw public reads, TCRdb applied fastp trimming at Q25, assembled clones with MiXCR and retained in-frame beta chains. Rows are unified per CDR3 protein, each entry keeping the most common DNA and genes. A total of 680,000 or so distinct CDR3 sequences appear in this sample, approximately 15% of them only once. The ten largest clonotypes hold around 18% of the sample.

This sample also appeared in a second study, on T cells in Graves' hyperthyroidism and ophthalmopathy.

The specimen was peripheral blood mononuclear cells (PBMCs), collected at new diagnosis, from a patient treated with antithyroid drugs. All receptors derive from a young woman with Graves disease. Donor details come from another sample of the same person, matched by shared clones.

The chain has TRBV7-6 and TRBJ1-5, with unresolved D. Between the trimmed V and J ends, which lost 5 bases and 6 bases, there was a span of 14 bases. CDR1 and CDR2 from the germline V gene are SGHVS and FNYEAQ. The CDR3 extends over 14 amino acids. CDR3 nucleotide sequence: TGTGCCAGCAGCCCGGGAGCGTGGAGTCAGCCCCAGCATTTT. It yields the protein CASSPGAWSQPQHF.

This clonotype was detected only a few times. The rearrangement joins TRBV20-1 to TRBJ1-6; perhaps TRBD1 as D (5 bases). The CDR3 sequence is 16 residues long. Trimming took 0 bases from V and 5 from J, leaving 14 bases between them. CDR1 and CDR2 from the germline V gene are DFQATT and SNEGSKA (reference sequence). CDR3 nucleotide sequence: TGCAGTGCTAGAGATCCCCGGGGCATGGATAATTCACCCCTCCACTTT. It codes for CSARDPRGMDNSPLHF.

The table lists this clonotype with a few counts. The chain employs TRBV13 and TRBJ2-5, with 14 bases identical to TRBD2. Losses at the gene ends were 5 bases for V and 1 base for J; bases not matched to a gene: 6. CDR1 is PRHDT and CDR2 is FYEKMQ in the germline V gene (reference sequence). This CDR3 is built from 17 residues. The CDR3 loop reads CASSPEGLAGAQETQYF. CDR3 bases: TGTGCCAGCAGCCCCGAGGGACTAGCGGGAGCCCAAGAGACCCAGTACTTC.

The V call is TRBV28, the J call TRBJ2-7; TRBD1 might be the D (6 bases). Germline CDR1 is MDHEN and CDR2 is SYDVKM. There are 14 residues in the CDR3. Trimming took off 6 bases at V and 0 bases at J, with 12 bases between the two ends. The CDR3 spells CASSPTGHSYEQYF. The CDR3 nucleotides read TGTGCCAGCAGCCCCACGGGACACTCCTACGAGCAGTACTTC.

In the case of this clonotype: Given a much more abundant clone one base away, this may be a read error. This CDR3 fails to terminate in the conserved phenylalanine or tryptophan, so it likely reflects a read error. CDR3 sequence: CASSLAGRSNQPQHS. Here the CDR3 DNA reads TGTGCCAGCAGCCTCGCCGGCAGGAGCAATCAGCCCCAGCATTCT. The J gene is TRBJ1-5, the V gene TRBV27; no clear D. Germline CDR1 MNHEY, CDR2 SMNVEV (reference sequence). This CDR3 comprises 15 residues. Trimming pared 6 bases from V and 1 base from J, leaving 13 bases between.

V is TRBV28 and J is TRBJ2-5, with TRBD1 matching 8 bases. Germline-derived CDR1 and CDR2 are MDHEN and SYDVKM. The CDR3 consists of 15 residues. J gave up 1 base and V 6 bases, and 7 bases lay outside the gene matches. The CDR3, as DNA: TGTGCCAGCAGATCCCCAGGGGGCCTCCAAGAGACCCAGTACTTC. This codes for CASRSPGGLQETQYF.

The chain carries TRBV6-1 and TRBJ2-2; 12 bases map to TRBD2. This CDR3 has 18 residues. Germline CDR1 is MNHNS and CDR2 is SASEGT. V was pared by 10 bases and J by 4 bases, with 16 bases of the junction left unmatched. DNA for the CDR3: TGTGCCATCGAGTATGGTGTACTAGCGGGAGGCGGCACCGGGGAGCTGTTTTTT. This gives the protein CAIEYGVLAGGGTGELFF.

In this sample, this clonotype turned up many times. The chain employs TRBV11-2 and TRBJ2-7; D is perhaps TRBD2 (5 bases). V was shortened by 5 bases and J by 0 bases, with 20 bases between the two germline ends. Germline V gene data show CDR1 as SGHAT and CDR2 as FQNNGV. The CDR3 is 17 residues long. CDR3 nucleotide sequence: TGTGCCAGCAGCCCGGGGAAGGTAGTGCCGAGCTCCTACGAGCAGTACTTC. Its translation: CASSPGKVVPSSYEQYF.

This clonotype was observed a handful of times. The genes are TRBV19 and TRBJ2-2; D is uncertain. CDR3 size: 15 residues. Germline-derived CDR1 and CDR2 are LNHDA and SQIVND (reference sequence). Trimming removed 0 bases from V and 3 bases from J, with 8 bases in between. CDR3 coding DNA: TGTGCCAGTAGTATAGATCTTCGGGACACCGGGGAGCTGTTTTTT. It yields the protein CASSIDLRDTGELFF.

This clonotype has a count of ten or more. The chain carries TRBV11-2 and TRBJ1-5, with D possibly matching TRBD1 (6 bases). Per the germline V gene, CDR1 is SGHAT and CDR2 is FQNNGV. The V gene lost 4 bases and the J gene lost 3 bases, with 16 bases spanning the gap. The CDR3 is 16 residues long. CDR3 DNA sequence: TGTGCCAGCAGCTCACCCACAGGGTTTAACAATCAGCCCCAGCATTTT. The encoded protein is CASSSPTGFNNQPQHF.

The V and J genes are TRBV7-2 and TRBJ1-2; 11 nucleotides align to TRBD1. The trim removed 5 bases at V and 4 bases at J, leaving 6 bases unmatched. Per germline, CDR1 SGHTA and CDR2 FQGNSA. This CDR3 contains 15 residues. The CDR3 coding sequence is TGTGCCAGCAGCCACGGGACAGGGGGTCCCTATGGCTACACCTTC. This encodes CASSHGTGGPYGYTF.

This clonotype was found a few times. CDR3 amino acids: CSAPLGEDTQYF. CDR3 coding DNA: TGCAGTGCCCCCCTGGGGGAGGATACGCAGTATTTT. The chain carries TRBV20-1 and TRBJ2-3, with D possibly being TRBD1 or TRBD2 (5 bases each). V lost 6 bases to trimming and J lost 6 bases, with 13 bases between them. The V gene's germline CDR1 is DFQATT and CDR2 SNEGSKA (reference sequence). The CDR3 runs to 12 residues.

This chain joins TRBV30 and TRBJ2-3; 10 nucleotides align to TRBD2. Germline V CDR1 and CDR2: GTSNPN, SVGIG (reference sequence). This CDR3 region has 15 residues. J was trimmed by 2 bases and V by 3 bases; bases with no gene match: 5. The CDR3 sequence is CAWSLAGVLTDTQYF. The CDR3 nucleotides read TGTGCCTGGAGCCTAGCGGGAGTCCTCACAGATACGCAGTATTTT.

This clonotype occurred many times. The chain couples TRBV27 to TRBJ2-3; D uncertain. Germline V gene data show CDR1 as MNHEY and CDR2 as SMNVEV (reference sequence). Trimming took off 3 bases at V and 7 bases at J, with 8 bases between the two ends. The CDR3 runs to 12 residues. The chain's CDR3 is CASSFSHNTQYF. In DNA, the CDR3 is TGTGCCAGCAGTTTCTCCCATAATACGCAGTATTTT.

This clonotype was found many times. This chain connects TRBV7-9 to TRBJ2-7; a possible D gene is TRBD1 (5 bases). The CDR3 totals 14 residues. V was pared by 1 base and J by 3 bases, with 10 bases between. Germline-derived CDR1 and CDR2 are SEHNR and FQNEAQ (reference sequence). CDR3 nucleotides: TGTGCCAGCAGCTTAGGTTCAGGGATCTACGAGCAGTACTTC. This translates into CASSLGSGIYEQYF.

The rearrangement uses TRBV6-9 and TRBJ2-2, with D possibly TRBD2 on 6 matching bases. Germline V gives CDR1 MNHGY, CDR2 SVAAGI. V dropped 3 bases and J dropped 10 bases, with 15 bases sitting between them. This CDR3 spans 14 amino acids. CDR3 DNA sequence: TGTGCCAGCAGTTACTCCGGGGGTTTGGAGGAGCTGTTTTTT. Encoded protein: CASSYSGGLEELFF.

This chain uses TRBV4-1 with TRBJ2-7; tentatively, D is TRBD1 or TRBD2 (5 bases each). V was pared by 6 bases and J by 1 base, with 13 bases between. This CDR3 region has 14 residues. Germline V gene sequence: CDR1 MGHRA, CDR2 YSYEKL. The CDR3 nucleotides read TGCGCCAGCAGTCGGGACCGGAGGTCCTACGAGCAGTACTTC. Translated: CASSRDRRSYEQYF.